Listed below are T cell receptor beta chains from one sample, sequenced in a study of blood T cell repertoires in COVID-19. Only in-frame clones appear in the TCRdb table, and some are missing; sequencing was by immunoSEQ multiplex PCR. The table lists about 270,000 clones, more than 80% of them singletons. The source material was PBMCs or T cells enriched from blood (not recorded which). The receptors were gathered from a woman aged 30 to 39 with acute COVID-19. Both conserved end residues are part of each CDR3. D genes are given only for firm matches. A row's size may be missing; if present it is once, few, many or a size class.

J gene,clone size,CDR3 length,V gene,D gene,CDR3 protein,CDR3 DNA
TRBJ2-1,few,15,TRBV28,TRBD2,CASTVLAGTFNEQFF,TGTGCCAGCACCGTACTAGCGGGAACTTTCAATGAGCAGTTCTTC
TRBJ2-7,.,16,TRBV29-1,TRBD2,CSVEGASGTLRNEQYF,TGCAGCGTCGAGGGGGCTAGCGGGACCCTACGGAACGAGCAGTACTTC
TRBJ2-7,.,18,TRBV5-1,TRBD1,CASSWDSTTFRSSYEQYF,TGCGCCAGCAGCTGGGACAGCACCACCTTCCGGTCTTCCTACGAGCAGTACTTC
TRBJ1-5,.,17,TRBV19,.,CASSFLGQPYSNQPQHF,TGTGCCAGTAGTTTTCTCGGACAGCCCTATAGCAATCAGCCCCAGCATTTT
TRBJ2-1,.,16,TRBV4-1,.,CASSQDLASAYNEQFF,TGCGCCAGCAGCCAAGATTTGGCTAGCGCGTACAATGAGCAGTTCTTC
TRBJ2-1,once,13,TRBV9,.,CASSTSSAHEQFF,TGTGCCAGCAGTACCAGTAGCGCTCATGAGCAGTTCTTC
TRBJ1-5,.,14,TRBV18,.,CASSPSQGNQPQHF,TGTGCCAGCTCACCAAGTCAGGGCAATCAGCCCCAGCATTTT
TRBJ2-7,.,13,TRBV27,.,CASSSRLSYEQYF,TGTGCCAGCAGTTCCCGACTTTCCTACGAGCAGTACTTC
TRBJ2-7,few,14,TRBV29-1,.,CSVRRTVAIHEQYF,TGCAGCGTTAGAAGGACTGTAGCGATCCACGAGCAGTACTTC
TRBJ2-5,.,14,TRBV24-1,.,CATSDGILGETQYF,TGTGCCACCAGTGACGGGATCTTAGGAGAGACCCAGTACTTC
TRBJ1-1,few,15,TRBV27,.,CASSPFGRGSTEAFF,TGTGCCAGCAGCCCTTTTGGGCGCGGGAGCACTGAAGCTTTCTTT
TRBJ2-7,.,14,TRBV29-1,TRBD1,CSVVDRGKTYEQYF,TGCAGCGTGGTGGACAGGGGGAAAACCTACGAGCAGTACTTC
TRBJ2-1,.,15,TRBV28,.,CASSLEGGGNNEQFF,TGTGCCAGCAGTTTAGAGGGCGGGGGCAACAATGAGCAGTTCTTC
TRBJ2-1,once,17,TRBV5-6,TRBD2,CASSQTLRTSGSHEQFF,TGTGCCAGCAGTCAAACCCTCCGGACTAGCGGGAGCCATGAGCAGTTCTTC
TRBJ2-7,.,13,TRBV7-9,.,CASSLQGTYEQYF,TGTGCCAGCAGCTTGCAGGGCACCTACGAGCAGTACTTC
TRBJ2-2,.,14,TRBV27,.,CASSLTGGAGELFF,TGTGCCAGCAGCCTAACCGGAGGAGCCGGGGAGCTGTTTTTT
TRBJ1-2,once,14,TRBV18,.,CASSPGSGEYGYTF,TGTGCCAGCTCACCGGGGAGCGGAGAGTATGGCTACACCTTC
TRBJ2-7,.,13,TRBV29-1,.,CSVRGTAFLEQYF,TGCAGCGTTCGCGGGACAGCGTTCCTGGAGCAGTACTTC
TRBJ1-2,.,14,TRBV5-4,.,CASSLVQGVGGYTF,TGTGCCAGCAGCTTGGTACAGGGCGTGGGAGGCTACACCTTC
TRBJ2-2,.,16,TRBV9,.,CASSVSGPPRGGELFF,TGTGCCAGCAGCGTATCCGGCCCCCCCCGAGGGGGGGAGCTGTTTTTT
TRBJ2-1,.,15,TRBV5-4,.,CASSDRLSSYNEQFF,TGTGCCAGCAGCGACAGATTAAGCTCCTACAATGAGCAGTTCTTC
TRBJ2-7,.,15,TRBV27,.,CASSLGLPSSYEQYF,TGTGCCAGCAGTTTGGGACTCCCCAGCTCCTACGAGCAGTACTTC